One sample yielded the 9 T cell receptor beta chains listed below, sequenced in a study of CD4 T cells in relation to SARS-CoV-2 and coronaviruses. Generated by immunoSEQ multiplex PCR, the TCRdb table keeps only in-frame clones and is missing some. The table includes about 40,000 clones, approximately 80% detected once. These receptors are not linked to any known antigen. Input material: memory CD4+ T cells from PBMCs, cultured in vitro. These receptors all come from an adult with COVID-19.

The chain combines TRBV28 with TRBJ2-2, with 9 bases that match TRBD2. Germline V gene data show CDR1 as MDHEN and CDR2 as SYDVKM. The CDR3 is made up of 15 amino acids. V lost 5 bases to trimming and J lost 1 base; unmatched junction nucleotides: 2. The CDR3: CASSPTSGNTGELFF. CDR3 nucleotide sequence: TGTGCCAGCAGTCCGACTAGCGGGAACACCGGGGAGCTGTTTTTT.

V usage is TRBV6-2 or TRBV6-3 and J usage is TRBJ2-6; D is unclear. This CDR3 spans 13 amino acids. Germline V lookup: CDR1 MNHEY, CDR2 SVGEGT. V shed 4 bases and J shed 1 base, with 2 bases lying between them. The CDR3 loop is CASSLSGANVLTF. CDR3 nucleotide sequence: TGTGCCAGCAGTTTATCTGGGGCCAACGTCCTGACTTTC.

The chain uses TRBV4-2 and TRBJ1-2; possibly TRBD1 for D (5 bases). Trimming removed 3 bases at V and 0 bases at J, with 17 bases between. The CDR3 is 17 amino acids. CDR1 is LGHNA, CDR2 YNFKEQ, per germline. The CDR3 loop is CASSQVPPRETNYGYTF. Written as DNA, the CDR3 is TGTGCCAGCAGCCAGGTCCCGCCCAGGGAGACTAACTATGGCTACACCTTC.

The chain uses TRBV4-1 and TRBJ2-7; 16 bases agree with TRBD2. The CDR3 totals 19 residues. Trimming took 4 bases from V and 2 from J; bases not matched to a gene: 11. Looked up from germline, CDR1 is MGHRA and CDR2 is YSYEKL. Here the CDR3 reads CASSPIPGLAGGLAYEQYF. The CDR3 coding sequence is TGCGCCAGCAGCCCGATTCCGGGACTAGCGGGAGGGCTAGCCTACGAGCAGTACTTC.

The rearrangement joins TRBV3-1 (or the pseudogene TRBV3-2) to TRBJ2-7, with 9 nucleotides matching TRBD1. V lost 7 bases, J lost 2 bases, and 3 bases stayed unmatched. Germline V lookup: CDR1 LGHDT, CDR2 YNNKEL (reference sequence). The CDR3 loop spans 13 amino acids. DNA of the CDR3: TGTGCCAGCAACCGACAGGGGGCCTACGAGCAGTACTTC. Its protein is CASNRQGAYEQYF.

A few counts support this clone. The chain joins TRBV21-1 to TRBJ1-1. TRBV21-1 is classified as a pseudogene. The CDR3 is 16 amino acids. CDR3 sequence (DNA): TGTGCCAGCAGCATAAGAGCGGGACACTTGAACACTGAAGCTTTCTTT. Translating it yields CASSIRAGHLNTEAFF.

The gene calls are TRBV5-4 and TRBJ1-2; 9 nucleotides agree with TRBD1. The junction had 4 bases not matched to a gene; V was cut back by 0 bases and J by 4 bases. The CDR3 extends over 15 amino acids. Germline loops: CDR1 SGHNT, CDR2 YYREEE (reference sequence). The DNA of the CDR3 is TGTGCCAGCAGCTTGGGAGGACAGGGGAGCTATGGCTACACCTTC. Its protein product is CASSLGGQGSYGYTF.

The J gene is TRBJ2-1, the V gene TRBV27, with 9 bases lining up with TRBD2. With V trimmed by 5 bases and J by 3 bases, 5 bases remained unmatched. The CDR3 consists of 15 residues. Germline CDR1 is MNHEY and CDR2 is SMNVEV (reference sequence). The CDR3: CASSGSGRIYNEQFF. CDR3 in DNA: TGTGCCAGCAGTGGAAGCGGGAGGATCTACAATGAGCAGTTCTTC.

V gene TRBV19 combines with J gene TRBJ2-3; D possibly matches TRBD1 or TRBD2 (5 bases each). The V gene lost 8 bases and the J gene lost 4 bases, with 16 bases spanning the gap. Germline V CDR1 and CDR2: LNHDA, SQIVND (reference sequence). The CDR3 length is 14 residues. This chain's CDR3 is CASSKGPSADTQYF. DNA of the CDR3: TGTGCCAGTTCGAAGGGACCAAGCGCAGATACGCAGTATTTT.